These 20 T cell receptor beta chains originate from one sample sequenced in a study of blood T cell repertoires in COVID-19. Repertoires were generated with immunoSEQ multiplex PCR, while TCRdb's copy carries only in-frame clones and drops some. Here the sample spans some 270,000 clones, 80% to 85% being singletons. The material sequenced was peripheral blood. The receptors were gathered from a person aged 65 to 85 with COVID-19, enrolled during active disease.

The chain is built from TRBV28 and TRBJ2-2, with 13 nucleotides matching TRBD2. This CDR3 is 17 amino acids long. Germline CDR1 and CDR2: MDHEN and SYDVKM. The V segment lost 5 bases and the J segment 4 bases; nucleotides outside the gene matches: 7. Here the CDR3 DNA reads TGTGCCAGCAGTAGACTAGCGGGGGGTTCGATCACCGGGGAGCTGTTTTTT. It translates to CASSRLAGGSITGELFF.

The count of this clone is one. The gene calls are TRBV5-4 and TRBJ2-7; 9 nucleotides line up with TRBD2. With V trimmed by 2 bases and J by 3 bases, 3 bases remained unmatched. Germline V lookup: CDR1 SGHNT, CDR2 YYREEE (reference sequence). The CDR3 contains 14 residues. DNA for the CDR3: TGTGCCAGCAGCTTTAGCGGGAGAGACTACGAGCAGTACTTC. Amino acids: CASSFSGRDYEQYF. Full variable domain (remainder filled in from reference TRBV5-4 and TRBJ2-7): ETGVTQSPTHLIKTRGQQVTLRCSSQSGHNTVSWYQQALGQGPQFIFQYYREEENGRGNFPPRFSGLQFPNYSSELNVNALELDDSALYLCASSFSGRDYEQYFGPGTRLTVT.

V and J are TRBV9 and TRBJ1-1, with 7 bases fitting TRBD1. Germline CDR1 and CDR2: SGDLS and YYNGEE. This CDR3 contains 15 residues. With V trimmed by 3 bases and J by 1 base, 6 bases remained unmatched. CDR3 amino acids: CASSALDRWNTEAFF. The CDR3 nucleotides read TGTGCCAGCAGCGCCCTGGACAGGTGGAACACTGAAGCTTTCTTT.

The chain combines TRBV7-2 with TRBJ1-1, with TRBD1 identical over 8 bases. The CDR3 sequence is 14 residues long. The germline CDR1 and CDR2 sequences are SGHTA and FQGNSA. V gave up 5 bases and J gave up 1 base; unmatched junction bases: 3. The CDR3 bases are TGTGCCAGCAGCGAGCAGGGGGCGAACACTGAAGCTTTCTTT. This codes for CASSEQGANTEAFF.

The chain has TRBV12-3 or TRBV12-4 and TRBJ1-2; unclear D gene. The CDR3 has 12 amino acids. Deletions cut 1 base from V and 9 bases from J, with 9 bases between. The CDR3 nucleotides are TGTGCCAGCAGTTTAGTGGGGAGTAGCTACACCTTC. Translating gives CASSLVGSSYTF.

The CDR3 protein is CASSRGQGRGYTF. CDR3 sequence (DNA): TGCGCCAGCAGCCGAGGACAGGGTAGAGGGTACACCTTC. The chain has TRBV4-3 and TRBJ1-2, with 8 bases that match TRBD1. This CDR3 is built from 13 residues. CDR1 and CDR2 from the germline V gene are LGHNA and YSLEER. V shed 4 bases and J 11 bases; nucleotides not matched to a gene: 9.

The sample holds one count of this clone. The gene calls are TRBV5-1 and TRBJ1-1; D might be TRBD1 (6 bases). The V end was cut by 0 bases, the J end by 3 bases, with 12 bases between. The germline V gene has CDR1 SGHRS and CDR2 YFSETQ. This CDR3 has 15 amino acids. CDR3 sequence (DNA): TGCGCCAGCAGCTTGGTTTCAGGGGACCACACTGAAGCTTTCTTT. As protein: CASSLVSGDHTEAFF.

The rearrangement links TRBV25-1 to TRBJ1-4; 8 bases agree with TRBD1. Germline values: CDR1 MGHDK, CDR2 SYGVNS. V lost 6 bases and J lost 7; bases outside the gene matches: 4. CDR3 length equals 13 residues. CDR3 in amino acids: CASSLGQAEKLFF. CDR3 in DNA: TGTGCCAGCAGCTTGGGACAGGCTGAAAAACTGTTTTTT.

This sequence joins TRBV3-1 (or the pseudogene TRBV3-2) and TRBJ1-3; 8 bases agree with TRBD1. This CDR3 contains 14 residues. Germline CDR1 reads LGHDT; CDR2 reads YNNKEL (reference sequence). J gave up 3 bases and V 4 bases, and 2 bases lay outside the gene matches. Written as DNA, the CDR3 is TGTGCCAGCAGCCGAGGGACAGGTGGAAACACCATATATTTT. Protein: CASSRGTGGNTIYF.

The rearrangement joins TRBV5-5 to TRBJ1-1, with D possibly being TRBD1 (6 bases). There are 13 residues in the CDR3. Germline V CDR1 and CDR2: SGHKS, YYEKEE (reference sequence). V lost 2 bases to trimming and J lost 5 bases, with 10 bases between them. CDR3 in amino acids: CASSFQGKTEAFF. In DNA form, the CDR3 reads TGTGCCAGCAGCTTTCAGGGGAAGACTGAAGCTTTCTTT. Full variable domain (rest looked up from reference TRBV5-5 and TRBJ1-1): DAGVTQSPTHLIKTRGQQVTLRCSPISGHKSVSWYQQVLGQGPQFIFQYYEKEERGRGNFPDRFSARQFPNYSSELNVNALLLGDSALYLCASSFQGKTEAFFGQGTRLTVV.

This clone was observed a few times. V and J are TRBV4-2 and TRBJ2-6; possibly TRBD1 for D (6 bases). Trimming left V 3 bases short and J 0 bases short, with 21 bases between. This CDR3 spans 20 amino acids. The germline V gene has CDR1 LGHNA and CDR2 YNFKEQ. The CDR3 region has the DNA TGTGCCAGCAGCCAGGCCCCGGGACAAGGCTATCCCTCTGGGGCCAACGTCCTGACTTTC. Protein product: CASSQAPGQGYPSGANVLTF.

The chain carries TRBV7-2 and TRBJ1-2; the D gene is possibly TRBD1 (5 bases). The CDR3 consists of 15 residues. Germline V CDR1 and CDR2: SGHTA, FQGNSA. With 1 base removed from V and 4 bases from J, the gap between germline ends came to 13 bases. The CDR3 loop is CASSLEVRAAYGYTF. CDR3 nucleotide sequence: TGTGCCAGCAGCTTAGAGGTCAGGGCGGCCTATGGCTACACCTTC.

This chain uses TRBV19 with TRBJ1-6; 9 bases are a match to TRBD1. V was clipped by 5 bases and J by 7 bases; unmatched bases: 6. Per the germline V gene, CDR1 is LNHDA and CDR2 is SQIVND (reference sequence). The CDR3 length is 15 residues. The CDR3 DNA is TGTGCCAGTAGTCCCGGGACAGGGATGAATTCACCCCTCCACTTT. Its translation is CASSPGTGMNSPLHF.

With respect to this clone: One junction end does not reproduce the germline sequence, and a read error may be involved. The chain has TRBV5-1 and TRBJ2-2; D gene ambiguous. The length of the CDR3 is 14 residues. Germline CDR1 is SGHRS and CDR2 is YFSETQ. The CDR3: CASRSGPNPGELFF. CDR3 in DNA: TGCGCCAGCAGGTCGGGTCCGAACCCCGGGGAGCTGTTTTTT.

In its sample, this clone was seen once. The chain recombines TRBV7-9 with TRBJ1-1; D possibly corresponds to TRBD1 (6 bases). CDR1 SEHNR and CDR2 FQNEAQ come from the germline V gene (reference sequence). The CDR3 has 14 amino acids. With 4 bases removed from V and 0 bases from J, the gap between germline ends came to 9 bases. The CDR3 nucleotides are TGTGCCAGCAGCTCCGGACAGATGAACACTGAAGCTTTCTTT. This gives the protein CASSSGQMNTEAFF.

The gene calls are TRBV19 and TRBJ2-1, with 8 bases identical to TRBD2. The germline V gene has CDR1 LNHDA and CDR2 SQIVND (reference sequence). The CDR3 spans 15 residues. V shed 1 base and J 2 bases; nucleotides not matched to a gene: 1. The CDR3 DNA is TGTGCCAGTAGTATAGGCGGGGGGACCTACAATGAGCAGTTCTTC. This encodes CASSIGGGTYNEQFF.

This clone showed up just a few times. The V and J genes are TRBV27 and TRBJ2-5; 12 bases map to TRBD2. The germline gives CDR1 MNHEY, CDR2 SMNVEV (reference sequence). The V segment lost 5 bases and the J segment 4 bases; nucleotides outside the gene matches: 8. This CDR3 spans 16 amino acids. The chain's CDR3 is CASSGILAGGRETQYF. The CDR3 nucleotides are TGTGCCAGCAGTGGGATACTAGCGGGAGGACGAGAGACCCAGTACTTC.

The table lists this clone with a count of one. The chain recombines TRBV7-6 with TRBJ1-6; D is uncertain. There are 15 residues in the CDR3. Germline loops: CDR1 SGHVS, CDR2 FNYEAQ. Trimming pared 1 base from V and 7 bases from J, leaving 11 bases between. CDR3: CASSLGEGRNSPLHF. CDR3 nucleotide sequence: TGTGCCAGCAGCTTAGGCGAGGGCCGAAATTCACCCCTCCACTTT.

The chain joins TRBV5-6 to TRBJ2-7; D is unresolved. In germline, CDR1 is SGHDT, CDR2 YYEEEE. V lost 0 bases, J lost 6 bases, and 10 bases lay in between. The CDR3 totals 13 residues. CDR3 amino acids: CASSLVSVREQYF. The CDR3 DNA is TGTGCCAGCAGCTTGGTCTCGGTTCGCGAGCAGTACTTC.

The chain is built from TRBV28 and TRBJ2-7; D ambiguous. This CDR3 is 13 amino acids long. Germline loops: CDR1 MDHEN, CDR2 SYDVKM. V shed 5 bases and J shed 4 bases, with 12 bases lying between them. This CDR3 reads CASSLNMPYEQYF. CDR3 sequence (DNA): TGTGCCAGCAGTCTCAACATGCCATACGAGCAGTACTTC.